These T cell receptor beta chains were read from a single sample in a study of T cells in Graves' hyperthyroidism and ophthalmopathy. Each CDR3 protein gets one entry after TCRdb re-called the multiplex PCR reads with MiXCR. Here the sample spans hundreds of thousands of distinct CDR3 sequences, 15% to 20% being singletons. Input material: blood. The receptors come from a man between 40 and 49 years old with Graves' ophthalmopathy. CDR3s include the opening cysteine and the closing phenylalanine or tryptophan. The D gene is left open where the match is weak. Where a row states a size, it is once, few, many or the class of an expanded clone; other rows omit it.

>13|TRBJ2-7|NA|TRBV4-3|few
CASSQASGYEQYF
TGCGCCAGCAGCCAAGCCTCCGGCTACGAGCAGTACTTC
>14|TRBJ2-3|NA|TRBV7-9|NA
CASSPEGVTDTQYF
TGTGCCAGCAGCCCTGAGGGGGTGACAGATACGCAGTATTTT
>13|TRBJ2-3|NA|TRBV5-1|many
CASRQASTDTQYF
TGCGCCAGCAGACAGGCGAGCACAGATACGCAGTATTTT
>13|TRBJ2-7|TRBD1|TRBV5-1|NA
CASSTGQQYEQYF
TGCGCCAGCAGCACGGGACAGCAATACGAGCAGTACTTC
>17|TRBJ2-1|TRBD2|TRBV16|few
CASSGRSGARLYNEQFF
TGTGCCAGCAGCGGCCGGAGCGGGGCCCGACTCTACAATGAGCAGTTCTTC
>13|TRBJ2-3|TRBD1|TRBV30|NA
CAWSLQGTDTQYF
TGTGCCTGGAGTTTACAGGGGACAGATACGCAGTATTTT
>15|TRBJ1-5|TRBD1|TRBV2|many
CASSDVGTVLDPQHF
TGTGCCAGCAGTGATGTAGGGACAGTACTCGACCCTCAGCATTTT
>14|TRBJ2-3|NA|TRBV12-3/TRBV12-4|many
CASSPDRDTDTQYF
TGTGCCAGCAGTCCCGACAGAGACACAGATACGCAGTATTTT
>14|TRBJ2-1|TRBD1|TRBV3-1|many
CASSQGQGYNEQFF
TGTGCCAGCAGCCAAGGACAGGGCTACAATGAGCAGTTCTTC
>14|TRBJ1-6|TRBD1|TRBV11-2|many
CASRAQGSNSPLHF
TGTGCCAGCAGAGCACAGGGGAGCAATTCACCCCTCCACTTT
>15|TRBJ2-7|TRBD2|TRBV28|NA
CASRDTSGRAYEQYF
TGTGCCAGCAGGGATACTAGCGGGAGGGCCTACGAGCAGTACTTC
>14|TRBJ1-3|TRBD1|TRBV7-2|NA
CASNEQGLGNTIYF
TGTGCCAGCAACGAACAGGGGTTAGGAAACACCATATATTTT
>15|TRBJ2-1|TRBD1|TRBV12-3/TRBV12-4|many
CASSLEGQGRNEQFF
TGTGCCAGCAGTTTAGAGGGACAGGGGAGGAATGAGCAGTTCTTC
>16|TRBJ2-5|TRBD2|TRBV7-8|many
CASSHETSGSLETQYF
TGTGCCAGCAGCCATGAGACTAGCGGGAGTTTAGAGACCCAGTACTTC
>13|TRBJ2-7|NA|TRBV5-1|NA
CASSLFQLHEQYF
TGCGCCAGCAGCTTGTTCCAACTCCACGAGCAGTACTTC
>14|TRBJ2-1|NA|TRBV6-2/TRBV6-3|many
CASSYLLGYNEQFF
TGTGCCAGCAGTTACCTGTTAGGCTACAATGAGCAGTTCTTC
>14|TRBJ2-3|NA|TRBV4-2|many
CASSQSWGTDTQYF
TGTGCCAGCAGCCAAAGCTGGGGCACAGATACGCAGTATTTT
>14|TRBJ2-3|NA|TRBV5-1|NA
CASSPQSPGDTQYF
TGCGCCAGCAGCCCACAGAGTCCCGGAGATACGCAGTATTTT
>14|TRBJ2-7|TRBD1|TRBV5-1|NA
CASSPGTGEGEQCF
TGCGCCAGCAGCCCCGGGACAGGGGAAGGCGAGCAGTGCTTC
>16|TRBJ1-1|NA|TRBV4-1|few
CASSPTEKGGSTEAFF
TGCGCCAGCAGCCCGACGGAGAAGGGAGGTAGCACTGAAGCTTTCTTT
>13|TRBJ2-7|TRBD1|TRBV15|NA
CATSPQGADEQYF
TGTGCCACCAGCCCACAGGGGGCTGACGAGCAGTACTTC
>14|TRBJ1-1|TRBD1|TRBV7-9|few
CASSSTGMNTEAFF
TGTGCCAGCAGCTCGACAGGGATGAACACTGAAGCTTTCTTT
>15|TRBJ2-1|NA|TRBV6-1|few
CASNVARPSYNEQFF
TGTGCCAGCAACGTAGCAAGACCGTCCTACAATGAGCAGTTCTTC
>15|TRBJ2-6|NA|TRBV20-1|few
CSARFGNSGANVLTF
TGCAGTGCTAGATTTGGGAATTCTGGGGCCAACGTCCTGACTTTC
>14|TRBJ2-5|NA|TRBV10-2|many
CASRETTGEETQYF
TGCGCCAGCAGGGAGACGACGGGGGAGGAGACCCAGTACTTC
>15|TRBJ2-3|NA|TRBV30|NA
CAWSERDSRTDTQYF
TGTGCCTGGAGTGAACGGGACTCCCGCACAGATACGCAGTATTTT
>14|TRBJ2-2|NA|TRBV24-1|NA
CATSSGGSTGELFF
TGTGCCACCAGTTCCGGGGGCAGCACCGGGGAGCTGTTTTTT
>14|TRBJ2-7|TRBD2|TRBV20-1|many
CSARASGVSYEQYF
TGCAGTGCTAGGGCCAGCGGGGTCTCCTACGAGCAGTACTTC
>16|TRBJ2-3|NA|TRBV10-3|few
CAISPDVGVSTDTQYF
TGTGCCATCAGTCCGGACGTGGGCGTGAGCACAGATACGCAGTATTTT
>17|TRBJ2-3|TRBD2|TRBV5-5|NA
CASRKHPGGGAADTQYF
TGTGCCAGCAGGAAGCATCCCGGGGGGGGAGCAGCAGATACGCAGTATTTT
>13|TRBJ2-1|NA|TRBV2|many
CASRDNTYNEQFF
TGTGCCAGCAGGGATAATACTTACAATGAGCAGTTCTTC
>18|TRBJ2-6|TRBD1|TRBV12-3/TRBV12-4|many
CASSPRQGPSSGANVLTF
TGTGCCAGCAGTCCTCGACAGGGCCCAAGCTCTGGGGCCAACGTCCTGACTTTC
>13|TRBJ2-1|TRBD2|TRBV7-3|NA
CASSQAVAGERFF
TGTGCCAGCAGCCAGGCAGTAGCGGGAGAGCGGTTCTTC
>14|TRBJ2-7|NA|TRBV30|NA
CAWGPGRRFYEQYF
TGTGCCTGGGGACCGGGACGGAGGTTCTACGAGCAGTACTTC
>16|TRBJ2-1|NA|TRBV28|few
CASSLAAAGWNNEQFF
TGTGCCAGCAGTTTAGCCGCAGCGGGTTGGAACAATGAGCAGTTCTTC
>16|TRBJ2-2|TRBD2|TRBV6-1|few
CASTSGSRGKTGELFF
TGTGCCAGCACAAGCGGGAGTCGTGGGAAGACCGGGGAGCTGTTTTTT